Listed here are 4 T cell receptor beta chains from one sample, sequenced in a study of Ad26.COV2.S vaccination and SARS-CoV-2 variants. The treatment is: roughly 20 received Ad26.COV2.S at low or high dose, single or two shots; about 5 received placebo; per-sample allocation not given. It was on day 63 after the first vaccine or placebo injection that samples were taken. The table came from immunoSEQ multiplex PCR; TCRdb's copy has only in-frame clones and leaves some out. The repertoire holds 300,000 to 400,000 clones, with around 90% as singletons. The input for sequencing was peripheral blood, taken in a trial of Ad26.COV2.S vaccine versus placebo. The receptors stem from a person between 18 and 65 years old who received the Ad26.COV2.S COVID-19 vaccine or a placebo.

This chain uses TRBV11-2 with TRBJ1-5, with D possibly being TRBD1 (5 bases). V was trimmed by 5 bases and J by 4 bases, leaving 15 bases between them. Germline-derived CDR1 and CDR2 are SGHAT and FQNNGV. This CDR3 comprises 15 residues. CDR3 loop: CASSTTAGPNQPQHF. The CDR3 DNA reads as TGTGCCAGCAGCACTACTGCGGGGCCAAATCAGCCCCAGCATTTT.

The CDR3 here is CASSISGAGELFF. As DNA, the CDR3 is TGTGCCAGTAGTATATCAGGGGCCGGGGAGCTGTTTTTT. The V and J genes are TRBV19 and TRBJ2-2, with D tentatively TRBD1 (6 bases). The CDR3 contains 13 residues. V was pared by 2 bases and J by 6 bases, with 7 bases between. Germline lookup yields CDR1 LNHDA and CDR2 SQIVND (reference sequence).

This chain uses TRBV2 with TRBJ2-7; tentative D call: TRBD2 (6 bases). The CDR3 runs to 16 residues. The V and J ends lost 6 bases and 0 bases respectively, with 18 bases between them. The germline V gene encodes CDR1 SNHLY and CDR2 FYNNEI. CDR3 in amino acids: CASSGGAGSISYEQYF. CDR3 coding DNA: TGTGCCAGCAGCGGGGGAGCGGGCTCAATCTCCTACGAGCAGTACTTC.

The genes are TRBV5-1 and TRBJ2-1, with D perhaps assigned TRBD1 or TRBD2 (5 bases each). The CDR3 has 18 residues. With 3 bases removed from V and 0 bases from J, the gap between germline ends came to 19 bases. Germline CDR1 and CDR2: SGHRS and YFSETQ. CDR3 in amino acids: CASSSPEGSRPSYNEQFF. Here the CDR3 DNA reads TGCGCCAGCAGCTCCCCCGAGGGGTCCCGGCCCTCCTACAATGAGCAGTTCTTC.